The 28 T cell receptor beta chains in this list originate from one sample, sequenced in a study of Ad26.COV2.S vaccination and SARS-CoV-2 variants. Using immunoSEQ multiplex PCR, the repertoire was profiled, and TCRdb retains in-frame clones only, with some absent. The sample comprises 300,000 to 400,000 clones, 80% to 90% of which are singletons, and approximately 3.6% rests with the top ten. Treatment denoted: around 19 received Ad26.COV2.S at low or high dose, single or two shots; 5 received placebo; per-sample allocation not given. Sampling happened 63 days after the first vaccine or placebo injection. The input for sequencing was peripheral blood, taken in a trial of Ad26.COV2.S vaccine versus placebo. The receptors were gathered from a person aged 18 to 65 who received the Ad26.COV2.S COVID-19 vaccine or a placebo.

The chain recombines TRBV28 with TRBJ1-2, with TRBD1 matching 7 bases. Germline V gene lookup returns CDR1 MDHEN and CDR2 SYDVKM. The trim removed 6 bases at V and 4 bases at J, leaving 5 bases unmatched. The CDR3 loop spans 13 amino acids. CDR3 DNA sequence: TGTGCCAGCAGGGCACAGGGGACCTATGGCTACACCTTC. The encoded protein is CASRAQGTYGYTF.

This clone was observed a few times. The V gene is TRBV4-1, the J gene TRBJ1-2; 9 nucleotides line up with TRBD1. The trim removed 4 bases at V and 8 bases at J, leaving 11 bases unmatched. This CDR3 is built from 15 residues. CDR1 and CDR2 from the germline V gene are MGHRA and YSYEKL. CDR3 protein: CASSPSPGTGWGYTF. CDR3 coding DNA: TGCGCCAGCAGCCCCAGCCCCGGGACAGGGTGGGGCTACACCTTC.

This clone was recorded only once. The chain joins TRBV20-1 to TRBJ2-7, with no clear D. This CDR3 contains 12 residues. The germline CDR1 and CDR2 sequences are DFQATT and SNEGSKA (reference sequence). The V end was cut by 3 bases, the J end by 1 base, with 7 bases between. CDR3 bases: TGCAGTGCTAGTTACAGATCCTACGAGCAGTACTTC. Amino acids: CSASYRSYEQYF.

V usage is TRBV9 and J usage is TRBJ1-4, with a possible D match to TRBD1 (6 bases). V dropped 7 bases and J dropped 0 bases, with 25 bases sitting between them. Germline V lookup: CDR1 SGDLS, CDR2 YYNGEE. The CDR3 consists of 19 residues. The CDR3 protein is CASYRRGGAQIATNEKLFF. DNA of the CDR3: TGTGCCAGCTATCGAAGAGGGGGGGCGCAGATTGCAACTAATGAAAAACTGTTTTTT.

Many counts were recorded for this clone. This rearrangement joins TRBV27 to TRBJ2-7; 7 nucleotides align to TRBD1. The CDR3 contains 14 residues. CDR1 is MNHEY, CDR2 SMNVEV, per germline (reference sequence). Trimming at V came to 3 bases and at J to 2 bases, leaving 4 bases not matched to a gene. This CDR3 reads CASSFSGTAYEQYF. Here the CDR3 DNA reads TGTGCCAGCAGTTTCTCCGGGACAGCCTACGAGCAGTACTTC.

The rearrangement joins TRBV4-2 to TRBJ2-7; D might be TRBD1 or TRBD2, each matching 7 bases. Germline loops: CDR1 LGHNA, CDR2 YNFKEQ. The CDR3 loop spans 15 amino acids. The V end lost 1 base, the J end lost 3 bases, and 13 bases lay between the germline ends. The CDR3 reads CASSQVQGGIYEQYF. The CDR3 DNA sequence: TGTGCCAGCAGCCAAGTTCAGGGGGGGATCTACGAGCAGTACTTC.

This clone appeared a few times. J is TRBJ1-6 and V is TRBV19; D is perhaps TRBD1 (5 bases). Germline CDR1 reads LNHDA; CDR2 reads SQIVND (reference sequence). Trimming pared 0 bases from V and 7 bases from J, leaving 13 bases between. The CDR3 consists of 16 residues. The CDR3 loop reads CASSIDPKNRNSPLHF. The DNA for the CDR3 is TGTGCCAGTAGTATAGATCCGAAGAACAGGAATTCACCCCTCCACTTT. Based on the CDR3 plus reference TRBV19 and TRBJ1-6, the full variable domain is DGGITQSPKYLFRKEGQNVTLSCEQNLNHDAMYWYRQDPGQGLRLIYYSQIVNDFQKGDIAEGYSVSREKKESFPLTVTSAQKNPTAFYLCASSIDPKNRNSPLHFGNGTRLTVT.

The chain uses TRBV15 and TRBJ1-2; weak D call: TRBD1 (5 bases). The CDR3 consists of 15 residues. Germline values: CDR1 LNHNV, CDR2 YYDKDF (reference sequence). V lost 1 base and J lost 6, with 15 bases in between. Here the CDR3 DNA reads TGTGCCACCAGCAGAGTAAGGGATCAGGGTGATGGCTACACCTTC. Translating gives CATSRVRDQGDGYTF.

The CDR3: CASSPEPGELFF. CDR3 bases: TGTGCCAGCTCACCCGAGCCCGGGGAGCTGTTTTTT. The chain carries TRBV18 and TRBJ2-2; D not resolved. Germline assignment: CDR1 KGHSH and CDR2 LQKENI. Trimming pared 3 bases from V and 6 bases from J, leaving 5 bases between. The CDR3 extends over 12 amino acids.

The chain combines TRBV9 with TRBJ1-4, with a possible D match to TRBD1 (5 bases). V lost 1 base and J 7 bases, leaving 11 bases between the germline ends. The germline CDR1 and CDR2 sequences are SGDLS and YYNGEE. CDR3 length: 14 residues. In nucleotides, the CDR3 is TGTGCCAGCAGCGTACGGGAGGGGAGTGAAAAACTGTTTTTT. Its protein product is CASSVREGSEKLFF.

V gene TRBV4-2 combines with J gene TRBJ1-2; D possibly corresponds to TRBD1 (6 bases). The CDR3 spans 16 residues. Germline CDR1 LGHNA, CDR2 YNFKEQ. Deletions cut 0 bases from V and 4 bases from J, with 15 bases between. The CDR3 spells CASSQDGDVGGYGYTF. CDR3 DNA: TGTGCCAGCAGCCAAGATGGGGACGTAGGGGGCTATGGCTACACCTTC.

A note on this clone: Other nucleotide sequences from this sample produce the same CDR3. The V and J genes are TRBV9 and TRBJ1-1, with 8 bases lining up with TRBD1. Germline-derived CDR1 and CDR2 are SGDLS and YYNGEE. This CDR3 comprises 15 residues. V gave up 2 bases and J gave up 0 bases; unmatched junction bases: 3. CDR3 in amino acids: CASSVGTGLNTEAFF. The CDR3 bases are TGTGCCAGCAGCGTGGGGACAGGCTTGAACACTGAAGCTTTCTTT.

V and J are TRBV16 and TRBJ1-4; 7 positions match TRBD1. The germline CDR1 and CDR2 sequences are KGHSY and FQNENV. The CDR3 has 15 residues. Germline trimming cut 6 bases from V and 3 bases from J; bases unmatched to any gene: 7. The CDR3 region has the DNA TGTGCCAGCAGACCCCCCGGGACAGCTAATGAAAAACTGTTTTTT. It is translated as CASRPPGTANEKLFF.

The chain employs TRBV30 and TRBJ1-2; maybe TRBD1 (5 bases). Between the trimmed V and J ends, which lost 0 bases and 8 bases, there was a span of 10 bases. This CDR3 spans 12 amino acids. CDR1 and CDR2 (germline): GTSNPN, SVGIG (reference sequence). The CDR3 sequence: CAWSVGQGGYTF. CDR3 DNA sequence: TGTGCCTGGAGTGTAGGGCAGGGCGGCTACACCTTC. The full variable domain, its missing parts supplied by reference TRBV30 and TRBJ1-2, is SQTIHQWPATLVQPVGSPLSLECTVEGTSNPNLYWYRQAAGRGLQLLFYSVGIGQISSEVPQNLSASRPQDRQFILSSKKLLLSDSGFYLCAWSVGQGGYTFGSGTRLTVV.

V and J are TRBV5-1 and TRBJ2-3; 16 bases match TRBD2. The V and J ends lost 3 bases and 5 bases, in that order; junction bases with no gene match: 6. This CDR3 has 17 residues. Looked up from germline, CDR1 is SGHRS and CDR2 is YFSETQ. CDR3 protein: CASSSGTSGGALDTQYF. For the CDR3, the DNA is TGCGCCAGCAGCTCCGGGACTAGCGGGGGGGCATTAGATACGCAGTATTTT. The full variable domain, with the rest looked up from reference TRBV5-1 and TRBJ2-3, is KAGVTQTPRYLIKTRGQQVTLSCSPISGHRSVSWYQQTPGQGLQFLFEYFSETQRNKGNFPGRFSGRQFSNSRSEMNVSTLELGDSALYLCASSSGTSGGALDTQYFGPGTRLTVL.

V gene TRBV9 combines with J gene TRBJ1-3; D is unresolved. The CDR3 contains 16 residues. The germline V gene has CDR1 SGDLS and CDR2 YYNGEE. V was trimmed by 0 bases and J by 0 bases, leaving 10 bases between them. CDR3 sequence reads: CASSVDNIGSGNTIYF. The CDR3 DNA reads as TGTGCCAGCAGCGTAGATAATATAGGCTCTGGAAACACCATATATTTT.

This chain uses TRBV5-8 with TRBJ1-2, with TRBD1 matching over 7 bases. Trimming cost V 4 bases and J 3 bases; bases outside gene matches: 9. Germline assignment: CDR1 SGHTS and CDR2 YDEGEE. The length of the CDR3 is 15 residues. This CDR3 reads CASSPDREIYYGYTF. CDR3 nucleotide sequence: TGTGCCAGCAGCCCTGACAGGGAAATATACTATGGCTACACCTTC.

V gene TRBV19 combines with J gene TRBJ2-1, with 8 bases matching TRBD1. Germline V gene sequence: CDR1 LNHDA, CDR2 SQIVND (reference sequence). Trimming removed 7 bases from V and 4 bases from J; junction bases left unmatched: 6. There are 14 residues in the CDR3. In nucleotides, the CDR3 is TGTGCCAGTACCATCGGGACAGGATACAATGAGCAGTTCTTC. Translated: CASTIGTGYNEQFF.

This clone was counted a single time. The V gene is TRBV7-8, the J gene TRBJ1-5; TRBD1 agrees at 10 bases. V shed 5 bases and J 6 bases; nucleotides not matched to a gene: 7. From germline, CDR1 is SGHVS and CDR2 FQNEAQ. There are 15 residues in the CDR3. Written as DNA, the CDR3 is TGTGCCAGCAGCGCCGGGACAGGGGTGGCTCAGCCCCAGCATTTT. The encoded protein is CASSAGTGVAQPQHF. Full variable domain (rest looked up from reference TRBV7-8 and TRBJ1-5): GAGVSQSPRYKVAKRGQDVALRCDPISGHVSLFWYQQALGQGPEFLTYFQNEAQLDKSGLPSDRFFAERPEGSVSTLKIQRTQQEDSAVYLCASSAGTGVAQPQHFGDGTRLSIL.

The chain has TRBV30 and TRBJ2-1; D perhaps matches TRBD2 (5 bases). The CDR3 covers 14 residues. From germline, CDR1 is GTSNPN and CDR2 SVGIG (reference sequence). V dropped 4 bases and J dropped 6 bases, with 16 bases sitting between them. The CDR3 region has the DNA TGTGCCTGGATCGGGAAGGGTCCTTCCAATGAGCAGTTCTTC. This gives the protein CAWIGKGPSNEQFF.

J is TRBJ2-4 and V is TRBV4-2, with D possibly being TRBD1 or TRBD2 (6 bases each). Germline V gene lookup returns CDR1 LGHNA and CDR2 YNFKEQ. Trimming stripped 4 bases from V and 3 bases from J, with 31 bases between. The length of the CDR3 is 21 residues. The CDR3 DNA sequence: TGTGCCAGCAGCCCTATGGGATACCGGGACACACCCGGAGGGGGCAAAAACATTCAGTACTTC. This encodes CASSPMGYRDTPGGGKNIQYF.

About this clone itself: The DNA is omitted, as the CDR3 cannot be located on it reliably, and the CDR3 follows TCRdb's listing. Here the CDR3 reads CAWSSAPGRDQPQHF. The chain joins TRBV30 to TRBJ1-5. The CDR3 region is 15 residues in length, termini included. The V gene's germline CDR1 is GTSNPN and CDR2 SVGIG (reference sequence).

This clone came up a few times. The chain employs TRBV6-5 and TRBJ2-5; D uncertain. The CDR3 consists of 13 residues. Germline CDR1 MNHEY, CDR2 SVGAGI. Trimming cost V 6 bases and J 4 bases, with 12 bases left between them. The CDR3 sequence is CASSTARIETQYF. Written as DNA, the CDR3 is TGTGCCAGCAGCACCGCCAGAATAGAGACCCAGTACTTC.

The gene calls are TRBV4-3 and TRBJ2-1, with 9 bases fitting TRBD1. Germline trimming cut 3 bases from V and 3 bases from J; bases unmatched to any gene: 3. The CDR3 has 15 residues. In germline, CDR1 is LGHNA, CDR2 YSLEER. The CDR3: CASSQDRGSYNEQFF. In nucleotides, the CDR3 is TGCGCCAGCAGCCAGGACAGGGGTAGCTACAATGAGCAGTTCTTC.

V usage is TRBV9 and J usage is TRBJ2-2, with D perhaps TRBD1 (5 bases). The V end was cut by 6 bases, the J end by 1 base, with 10 bases between. The CDR3 is 14 amino acids. Germline-derived CDR1 and CDR2 are SGDLS and YYNGEE. CDR3 in amino acids: CASNGQGNTGELFF. The CDR3 coding sequence is TGTGCCAGCAACGGGCAGGGGAACACCGGGGAGCTGTTTTTT.

The rearrangement joins TRBV5-4 to TRBJ1-2; D is unclear. V was cut by 2 bases and J by 4 bases, with 9 bases left in between. The CDR3 totals 13 residues. CDR1 and CDR2 (germline): SGHNT, YYREEE (reference sequence). CDR3 residues: CASSFRESYGYTF. The DNA of the CDR3 is TGTGCCAGCAGCTTTAGGGAATCCTATGGCTACACCTTC.

The rearrangement links TRBV10-2 to TRBJ2-2; no clear D. Germline assignment: CDR1 WSHSY and CDR2 SAAADI. Deletions cut 4 bases from V and 6 bases from J, with 3 bases between. This CDR3 is 11 amino acids long. Here the CDR3 reads CASSGAGELFF. CDR3 sequence (DNA): TGCGCCAGCAGTGGCGCCGGGGAGCTGTTTTTT.

CDR3 residues: CASSLRLAGWYEQYF. Written as DNA, the CDR3 is TGCGCCAGCAGCCTGCGACTAGCGGGCTGGTACGAGCAGTACTTC. The rearrangement uses TRBV4-1 and TRBJ2-7; 10 nucleotides align to TRBD2. Trimming at V came to 4 bases and at J to 4 bases, leaving 7 bases not matched to a gene. Per germline, CDR1 MGHRA and CDR2 YSYEKL. There are 15 residues in the CDR3.